This T cell receptor beta chain was captured by sequencing in a study of CD8+CD57+ T cells in acquired aplastic anemia. Patients included in sequencing had previously demonstrated CD8+CD57+ cell expansion by flow cytometry. CDR3 length: 11 amino acids. Trimming pared 6 bases from V and 11 bases from J, leaving 13 bases between. Germline loops: CDR1 SNHLY, CDR2 FYNNEI. TCR beta VDJ and CDR3 were profiled, and genomic DNA was the template. TCRdb reprocessed the reads with MiXCR, giving one entry per CDR3 protein. Counted here are some 120,000 distinct CDR3 sequences, 40% occurring once; the ten biggest clones make up about 3%.

V usage is TRBV2 and J usage is TRBJ1-1; no clear D. This TCR came from a human donor with aplastic anemia. Sequencing was carried out using sorted CD4+, CD8+, or CD8+CD57+ T cells (not recorded which) from PBMCs. For the CDR3, the DNA is TGTGCCAGCAGAAGACTAGCGGGGGCTTTCTTT. Its translation: CASRRLAGAFF.